This TCR beta chain is drawn from a study of regulatory T cells in long-lasting Graves disease. TCR beta libraries were built with iRepertoire HTBI primers and Arm-PCR of CDR3 regions. Using its own MiXCR run on the multiplex PCR reads, TCRdb lists one record per CDR3 protein. The table lists fewer than 500,000 distinct CDR3 sequences, 15% to 20% of them singletons, with 12% in the top ten. Time point indicated: newly diagnosed GD, antithyroid drugs for less than 3 months. Extracted PBMC RNA gave rise to the TCR library. The sample holds many counts of this clonotype. These data were also reused for a study on T cells in Graves' hyperthyroidism and ophthalmopathy.

Here the sequenced sample was peripheral blood mononuclear cells (PBMCs), taken at new diagnosis, from a patient treated with antithyroid drugs. This TCR was sampled from a middle-aged man with Graves disease.

The CDR3 loop is CASRPGLASYNEQFF. In DNA, the CDR3 is TGTGCCAGCAGGCCGGGACTAGCGAGCTACAATGAGCAGTTCTTC. The chain uses TRBV12-3 or TRBV12-4 and TRBJ2-1, with 10 bases lining up with TRBD2. Trimming took 6 bases from V and 3 from J; bases not matched to a gene: 5. The CDR3 has 15 amino acids.